Presented here are 8 T cell receptor beta chains from one specimen sequenced in a study of PD-L1 blockade in urothelial cancer. Time point of the sample: pretreatment peripheral blood. Sequencing was performed with immunoSEQ multiplex PCR; in TCRdb, only in-frame clones are kept and a portion is missing. The data hold more than 75,000 clones, with 84% observed a single time. Sequencing used PBMCs, obtained around atezolizumab (anti-PD-L1) treatment. The receptors come from a man in his fifties or sixties with urothelial cancer.

J is TRBJ2-7 and V is TRBV21-1; the table's D call TRBD1 went unverified against the DNA. TRBV21-1 corresponds to a pseudogene. This CDR3 has 12 residues. This chain's CDR3 is CASSIRDRVLYF. CDR3 bases: TGTGCCAGCAGCATCCGGGACAGGGTTTTGTACTTC.

V usage is TRBV5-1 and J usage is TRBJ2-2, with 7 bases fitting TRBD2. V lost 4 bases, J lost 5 bases, and 8 bases stayed unmatched. The CDR3 contains 15 residues. CDR1 is SGHRS and CDR2 is YFSETQ in the germline V gene. The CDR3 region has the DNA TGCGCCAGCAGCCCTGCGGGAGTCGGTACCGGGGAGCTGTTTTTT. Translation gives CASSPAGVGTGELFF. Combining the CDR3 with reference TRBV5-1 and TRBJ2-2 gives the whole variable domain KAGVTQTPRYLIKTRGQQVTLSCSPISGHRSVSWYQQTPGQGLQFLFEYFSETQRNKGNFPGRFSGRQFSNSRSEMNVSTLELGDSALYLCASSPAGVGTGELFFGEGSRLTVL.

The rearrangement joins TRBV28 to TRBJ1-4; TRBD1 matches 7 bases. The germline V gene encodes CDR1 MDHEN and CDR2 SYDVKM. The CDR3 has 13 residues. J was trimmed by 5 bases and V by 6 bases; bases with no gene match: 3. Written as DNA, the CDR3 is TGTGCCAGCAGCGGACAGGCGAATGAAAAACTGTTTTTT. It encodes CASSGQANEKLFF.

The chain carries TRBV9 and TRBJ2-5, with 8 bases aligning to TRBD2. This CDR3 region has 17 residues. CDR1 SGDLS and CDR2 YYNGEE come from the germline V gene. V shed 0 bases, J shed 2 bases, and the junction held 9 bases outside the gene matches. The CDR3: CASSVESRTSGQETQYF. CDR3 DNA: TGTGCCAGCAGCGTAGAGAGTAGAACTAGCGGTCAAGAGACCCAGTACTTC. The variable domain in full, completed from reference TRBV9 and TRBJ2-5, reads DSGVTQTPKHLITATGQRVTLRCSPRSGDLSVYWYQQSLDQGLQFLIQYYNGEERAKGNILERFSAQQFPDLHSELNLSSLELGDSALYFCASSVESRTSGQETQYFGPGTRLLVL.

V gene TRBV6-5 combines with J gene TRBJ1-2; TRBD1 matches 9 bases. V trimming: 4 bases; J trimming: 7 bases; junction bases outside the gene matches: 4. The CDR3 consists of 13 residues. CDR1 and CDR2 (germline): MNHEY, SVGAGI. CDR3 sequence: CASSWTGEVGYTF. DNA for the CDR3: TGTGCCAGCAGTTGGACAGGGGAGGTTGGCTACACCTTC.

CDR3 DNA sequence: TGTGCCAGCAGTGAATTGGAGGCAAACACTGAAGCTTTCTTT. Residues: CASSELEANTEAFF. The chain carries TRBV2 and TRBJ1-1; D unclear. The V gene lost 2 bases and the J gene lost 2 bases, with 9 bases spanning the gap. Germline CDR1 is SNHLY and CDR2 is FYNNEI. The CDR3 is made up of 14 amino acids.

The chain couples TRBV12-5 to TRBJ1-1; TRBD1 matches at 11 bases. After removal of 6 bases from V and 2 bases from J, the junction contained 11 bases not matched to a gene. The germline V gene encodes CDR1 LGHNT and CDR2 FRNRAP. The CDR3 loop spans 17 amino acids. The CDR3 sequence: CASGQGGRTGGNTEAFF. The CDR3 DNA reads as TGTGCTAGTGGCCAAGGGGGGCGGACAGGGGGCAACACTGAAGCTTTCTTT.

The chain uses TRBV28 and TRBJ1-5; 10 bases align to TRBD1. The CDR3 has 16 amino acids. With 7 bases clipped from V and 4 bases from J, the junction kept 10 bases outside the gene matches. CDR1 MDHEN and CDR2 SYDVKM come from the germline V gene. The CDR3 DNA sequence: TGTGCCAGCATGGGCCCCGGGACAGGGGTAAATCAGCCCCAGCATTTT. Its translation is CASMGPGTGVNQPQHF. Based on the CDR3 plus reference TRBV28 and TRBJ1-5, the full variable domain is DVKVTQSSRYLVKRTGEKVFLECVQDMDHENMFWYRQDPGLGLRLIYFSYDVKMKEKGDIPEGYSVSREKKERFSLILESASTNQTSMYLCASMGPGTGVNQPQHFGDGTRLSIL.